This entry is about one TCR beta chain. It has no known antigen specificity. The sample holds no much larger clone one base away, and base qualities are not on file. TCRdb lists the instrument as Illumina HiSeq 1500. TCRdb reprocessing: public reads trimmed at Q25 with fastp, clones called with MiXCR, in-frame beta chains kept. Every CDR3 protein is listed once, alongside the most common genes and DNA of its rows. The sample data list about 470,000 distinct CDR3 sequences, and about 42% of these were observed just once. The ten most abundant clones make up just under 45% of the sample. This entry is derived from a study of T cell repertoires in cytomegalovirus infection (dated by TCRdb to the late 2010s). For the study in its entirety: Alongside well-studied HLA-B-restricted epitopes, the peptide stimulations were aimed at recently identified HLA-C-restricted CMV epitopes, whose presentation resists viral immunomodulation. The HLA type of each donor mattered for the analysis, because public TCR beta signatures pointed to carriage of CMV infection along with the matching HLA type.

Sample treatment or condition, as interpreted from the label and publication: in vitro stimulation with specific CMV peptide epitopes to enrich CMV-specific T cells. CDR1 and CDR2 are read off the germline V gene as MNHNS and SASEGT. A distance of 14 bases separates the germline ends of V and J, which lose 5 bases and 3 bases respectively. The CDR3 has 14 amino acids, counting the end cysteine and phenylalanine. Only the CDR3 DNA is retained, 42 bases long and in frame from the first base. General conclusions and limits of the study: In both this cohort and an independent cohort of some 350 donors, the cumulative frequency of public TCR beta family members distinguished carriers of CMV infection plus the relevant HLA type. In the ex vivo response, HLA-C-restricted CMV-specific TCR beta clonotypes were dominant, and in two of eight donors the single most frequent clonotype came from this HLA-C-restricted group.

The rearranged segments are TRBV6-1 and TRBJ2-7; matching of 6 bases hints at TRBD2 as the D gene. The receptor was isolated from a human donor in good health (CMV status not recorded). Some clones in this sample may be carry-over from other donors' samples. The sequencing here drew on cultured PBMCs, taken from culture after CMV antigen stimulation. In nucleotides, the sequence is TGTGCCAGCAGTCCCCGGGACTTCCTCTACGAGCAGTACTTC. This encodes CASSPRDFLYEQYF.